The entry below gives a single T cell receptor (beta chain) sequence along with its context. The sample belongs to a study of blood T cell repertoires in COVID-19. Per the original methods: Estimated nucleated cell counts came from reference gene primer amplification. Profiled with immunoSEQ multiplex PCR; TCRdb holds only in-frame clones, not every one. V and J calls and clone size are as listed in that table; D and trimming were resolved from the DNA. The sample yields roughly 200,000 clones, less than 85% seen once. This CDR3 spans 19 amino acids. J gave up 8 bases and V 6 bases, and 22 bases lay outside the gene matches. The germline V gene encodes CDR1 LGHDT and CDR2 YNNKEL (reference sequence).

Sequenced input: peripheral blood. The receptor was derived from a man aged 50-60 years who had recovered from COVID-19. The chain combines TRBV3-1 (or the pseudogene TRBV3-2) with TRBJ2-3, with 11 bases matching TRBD2. CDR3 sequence reads: CASRIGSGTSGDPAGTQYF. The CDR3 DNA is TGTGCCAGCAGAATCGGATCCGGGACTAGCGGCGATCCAGCAGGTACGCAGTATTTT.